This T cell receptor (beta chain) was sequenced in a study of cytomegalovirus exposure and HLA in healthy donors (dated by TCRdb to the late 2010s). Looking at the study overall: According to an earlier analysis of 587 of the donors, about 190 million T cells yielded roughly 110 million unique TCR beta sequences and more than 250 Gb of sequence data. On average, roughly 240,000 unique TCR beta nucleotide sequences were sequenced per donor among a few hundred genotyped donors of the cohort, with roughly 19% of those sequences being non-productive. In addition to the first cohort of 666 subjects, a separate validation cohort of 130 or so different subjects was used. A later genetic analysis used genome-wide SNP genotypes for about 55% of the 666 donors, treating that subset as a discovery cohort. Donor age, sex, ethnicity and CMV serostatus were compiled together with the repertoire data. Of the 350 to 400 genotyped donors, about 80% fell in the genetic ancestry cluster associated with self-reported Caucasian donors. Typing coverage differed by locus: A, B, C, DRB1 and DQB1 were typed in about 629-630 donors, DQA1 in 500 to 550, DPA1 in some 610, and DPB1 in just under 480. Because of strong linkage in the cohort, a few DR-DQ haplotypes were treated as single units for association and clustering. HLA typing covered class I and class II loci at four-digit resolution. The aim of the study was to test whether cataloging public T cell receptors could identify signatures of past pathogen exposure. A later analysis re-examined previously published TCR beta repertoires from hundreds of donors and added high-resolution HLA genotyping to investigate patterns of TCR occurrence. Rather than using new phenotypic data, the later analysis identified candidate immune exposures from TCR beta sequences and from how often those sequences occurred across donors. An earlier analysis of 450 to 750 of the donors used high-throughput TCR beta sequencing to judge whether each TCR beta V gene segment behaved as functional or pseudogenic. The study used immunosequencing to profile the T cell repertoires of approximately 630 subjects and linked those repertoires to cytomegalovirus serostatus. The study combined high-throughput TCR immunosequencing, statistical association of individual TCRs with disease status, and machine learning to predict cytomegalovirus infection status. Approximately 300 gigabases of sequencing data and tens of millions of unique TCR sequences were included in an early release covering roughly 600 HLA-typed donors. All discovery cohort repertoires had been generated using a single sequencing platform. General study outcomes and caveats: A later analysis reported that several top co-occurrence clusters appeared linked to parvovirus B19, influenza, CMV and Epstein-Barr virus. Correlated functional status among segregating V segments might reflect linkage disequilibrium, but an unknown experimental factor could not be ruled out. The authors suggested that the approach could potentially be generalized to other disease states and immunological phenotypes. Because HLA typing was unavailable for some donors at each locus, only the typed subset was used in association tests. When HLA alleles, especially DR and DQ, strongly co-occurred, TCR associations were difficult to assign to individual alleles. A few of the identified cytomegalovirus-associated TCR beta chains were confirmed in vitro to be specific for cytomegalovirus antigens. The 87-base-pair reads could not distinguish some IMGT-functional V segments, including TRBV6-2 and TRBV6-3, so those segments were excluded. Because counts were too low, about 17 rarely observed V segments, including chromosome 9 orphons, were excluded from the earlier analysis of 587 of the donors. A group of highly shared sequence variants was considered likely to be a technical artifact of the sequencing pipeline. An association between a missense DCLRE1C variant and V-gene and J-gene trimming of TCR beta chains was found in a later genetic analysis and replicated in an independent cohort. In an earlier analysis of fewer than 700 of the donors, most TCR beta V segments appeared in productive rearrangements about 87% or about 30% of the time, broadly matching IMGT annotations. A further reported finding was that TCR beta sequences accurately predicted the HLA-A and HLA-B alleles for most subjects in the first cohort. Roughly uniform sequencing depth across donors was assumed in presence/absence analyses, although this assumption may not hold. Most CMV-associated TCR beta chains appeared to be HLA-restricted in a later analysis, and the HLA associations seemed to be driven largely by CMV exposure. The study listed 150 to 200 TCR beta chains as associated with cytomegalovirus. While some public TCRs were present in many individuals, most TCR sequences turned up only very rarely across donors. A later analysis found that TCR association rates varied across HLA loci, with DRB1 alleles showing the most associated TCRs and HLA-C alleles the fewest. This cohort had only TCR beta chains sequenced, and the lack of alpha or paired-chain data limited which features could be detected. Compared with equally common non-associated chains, HLA-associated TCR beta chains in a later analysis were more clonally expanded and had lower generation probabilities. According to a later genetic analysis, donors in an Asian-associated ancestry cluster had fewer N-insertions in productive TCRs than the approximately 670-donor mean. The classifier was reported to diagnose cytomegalovirus status with high specificity and sensitivity in both the original and validation cohorts. A later analysis associated about 17,000 TCR beta sequences with specific HLA alleles at a false discovery rate of 0.05. The only immune exposure information available for the cohort was CMV serostatus.

The CDR3 holds 14 amino acids from the cysteine to the phenylalanine. Just CDR3 DNA is preserved here, 42 bases in frame from base 1. CDR1 SGHNT and CDR2 YYREEE are derived from the germline V gene (reference sequence). Between the V and J ends, shortened by 0 bases and 3 bases respectively, the junction contains 7 bases. The cohort consisted of 650 to 850 healthy bone marrow donors. Cohort members were all nominally healthy when sampled, although unrecorded immune exposures were likely present. The donor tested CMV seronegative, placing the donor among the roughly 400 seronegative members of the cohort. A peripheral blood sample was collected from each donor, and TCR beta sequencing was performed on peripheral blood mononuclear cells. Genomic DNA was extracted from the blood cell samples with the Qiagen DNeasy Blood Extraction Kit. The library was obtained by the immunoSEQ multiplex PCR assay. A mixture of 60 forward primers for TCR Vbeta segments and 13 reverse primers for TCR Jbeta segments was used in the multiplex PCR. A multiplex PCR assay on genomic DNA amplified the CDR3 region of rearranged TCR beta genes. The Illumina HiSeq System was used to sequence the amplified TCR beta libraries as 87-base-pair reads. On the authors' methods: A later analysis tallied about 77 million unique TCR beta chains across the 666 repertoires, and approximately 12 million of those chains were shared by two or more donors. Raw reads were error-corrected and collapsed into unique sequences with a nearest-neighbor algorithm that merged closely related sequences to remove PCR and sequencing errors. V, D and J gene segments were assigned by aligning CDR3 sequences to IMGT reference sequences. For a sequence to be retained, a match of at least six nucleotides to both a V gene segment and a J gene segment was required. A rearrangement was called productive if the CDR3 had no stop codons and remained in frame with V and J, and every other rearrangement was called non-productive. Following IMGT convention, CDR3 was defined as the stretch from the second conserved V-encoded cysteine up to the conserved J-encoded phenylalanine. In an earlier analysis of around 570 of the donors, sequences lacking an unambiguous match to a single V gene segment were excluded. In an earlier analysis of 587 of the donors, a V segment was called functional when productive rearrangements were above 56.7%, and segregating when the standard deviation between donors exceeded 5%. To diagnose cytomegalovirus status from the catalog of TCR beta chain sequences, a statistical classification framework was built. In a later analysis, V and J genes were assigned by comparing TCR nucleotide sequences against IMGT/GENE-DB human TR gene sequences. A later analysis assigned CDR3 sequences and most-parsimonious VDJ recombination scenarios with the TCRdist pipeline. In a later analysis, each TCR beta chain was defined by its CDR3 amino acid sequence together with its V-gene family, and reads without a unique V-gene family were excluded. A later analysis removed several hundred highly shared, low-generation-probability nucleotide sequences to deal with suspected cross-contamination and a sequencing artifact. In a later analysis, a clonal expansion index for each public chain was calculated from normalized within-repertoire ranks of inferred template counts. A later analysis computed generation probabilities with a VDJ recombination model fitted to out-of-frame rearrangements, and checked the results against IGoR. In a later analysis, TCR-TCR, TCR-HLA and TCR-CMV co-occurrence was scored with hypergeometric tests, and a repertoire-size bias correction was applied to TCR pairs. In a later analysis, false discovery rates were estimated by permuting HLA or CMV assignments 20 times. A later analysis grouped co-occurring TCRs with DBSCAN, adding TCRdist sequence similarity when clustering within HLA-allele-positive subsets. For co-occurrence clustering, repertoires with fewer than 30,000 or more than 120,000 public chains were excluded, along with several repertoires with anomalous nucleotide sharing. TCRdb carries this immuneACCESS record with in-frame sequences only. Its versions omit some clonotypes, under half of them owing to an unresolved V gene in the studies checked, with the rest unexplained. The V and J calls and clone size come from that table; D and trimming were worked out from the DNA. The sample yields some 150,000 clones; roughly 85% were counted once. The top ten clonotypes cover 2.1% of the sample.

Notes on this clone: The clone's antigen remains unknown. No base quality values were provided; no much bigger clone lies one nucleotide off.

Sample: PBMCs. The receptor's source is a man between 35 and 55 years old in good health and CMV-seronegative. The sequence joins TRBV5-4 to TRBJ2-1, with the D gene too uncertain to name. The DNA sequence is as follows: TGTGCCAGCAGCTTGGACAGCTTCTACAATGAGCAGTTCTTC. Its protein product is CASSLDSFYNEQFF. Beyond the CDR3, the reference TRBV5-4 and TRBJ2-1 genes provide the residues; the full variable domain reads: ETGVTQSPTHLIKTRGQQVTLRCSSQSGHNTVSWYQQALGQGPQFIFQYYREEENGRGNFPPRFSGLQFPNYSSELNVNALELDDSALYLCASSLDSFYNEQFFGPGTRLTVL.